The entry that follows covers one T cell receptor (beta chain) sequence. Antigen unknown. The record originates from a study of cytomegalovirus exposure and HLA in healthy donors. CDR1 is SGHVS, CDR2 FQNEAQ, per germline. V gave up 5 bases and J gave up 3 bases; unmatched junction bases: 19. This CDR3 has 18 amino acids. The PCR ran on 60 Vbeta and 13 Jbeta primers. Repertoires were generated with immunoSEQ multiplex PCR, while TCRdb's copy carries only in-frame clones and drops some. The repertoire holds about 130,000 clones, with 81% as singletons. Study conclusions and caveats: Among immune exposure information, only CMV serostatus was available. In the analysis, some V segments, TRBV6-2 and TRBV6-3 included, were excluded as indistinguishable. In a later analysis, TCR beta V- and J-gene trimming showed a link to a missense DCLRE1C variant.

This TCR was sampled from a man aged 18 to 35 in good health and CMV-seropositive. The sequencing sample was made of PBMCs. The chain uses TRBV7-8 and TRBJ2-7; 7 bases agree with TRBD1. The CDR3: CASSPQGSANRYYYEQYF. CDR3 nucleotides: TGTGCCAGCAGCCCACAGGGGTCGGCCAACAGGTATTACTACGAGCAGTACTTC. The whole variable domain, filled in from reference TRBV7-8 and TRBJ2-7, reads GAGVSQSPRYKVAKRGQDVALRCDPISGHVSLFWYQQALGQGPEFLTYFQNEAQLDKSGLPSDRFFAERPEGSVSTLKIQRTQQEDSAVYLCASSPQGSANRYYYEQYFGPGTRLTVT.